The rows below give T cell receptor beta chains drawn from one sample of a study of blood T cell repertoires in COVID-19. Libraries were prepared by immunoSEQ multiplex PCR; TCRdb keeps only in-frame clonotypes and omits some of them. The sample lists 150,000 to 200,000 clones; 80% to 85% were seen once. The sample comprised peripheral blood. These receptors came from a woman in her seventies with COVID-19, enrolled during active disease. CDR3s include the opening cysteine and the closing phenylalanine or tryptophan. The D gene is left open where the match is weak. Some rows have no size entry. The others give once, few or many, or a class for an expanded clone.

j_call clone_size v_call d_call cdr3_aa cdr3_nt
TRBJ1-5 - TRBV7-8 - CASSPQGIFGQPQHF TGTGCCAGCAGCCCGCAGGGGATCTTCGGTCAGCCCCAGCATTTT
TRBJ2-1 - TRBV5-1 TRBD2 CASSLGTSGNNEQFF TGCGCCAGCAGCCTTGGGACTAGCGGGAACAATGAGCAGTTCTTC
TRBJ1-1 few TRBV10-1 - CASSVVEGEAFF TGCGCCAGCAGTGTGGTTGAGGGTGAAGCTTTCTTT
TRBJ2-3 - TRBV28 TRBD2 CASSSVAGARTDTQYF TGTGCCAGCAGCTCCGTAGCGGGGGCCCGCACAGATACGCAGTATTTT
TRBJ1-1 once TRBV2 - CASSAGRGTEAFF TGTGCCAGCAGTGCCGGCAGGGGCACTGAAGCTTTCTTT
TRBJ1-2 - TRBV4-2 - CASSQDDSLLGYTF TGTGCCAGCAGCCAAGATGACAGCTTGCTTGGCTACACCTTC
TRBJ1-3 - TRBV2 TRBD1 CASSLGQGSGNTIYF TGTGCCAGCAGTTTGGGACAGGGCTCTGGAAACACCATATATTTT
TRBJ2-2 - TRBV5-4 - CASSFKTVNTGELFF TGTGCCAGCAGCTTTAAGACAGTAAACACCGGGGAGCTGTTTTTT
TRBJ1-6 - TRBV5-1 - CASSLSGVGSPLHF TGCGCCAGCAGCTTGAGCGGGGTAGGGTCACCCCTCCACTTT
TRBJ1-6 - TRBV28 - CASSYLPAAPENSPLHF TGTGCCAGCAGTTATTTGCCTGCGGCACCCGAGAACTCACCCCTCCACTTT
TRBJ1-4 few TRBV27 TRBD1 CASSRTGFNEKLFF TGTGCCAGCAGCCGGACAGGGTTTAATGAAAAACTGTTTTTT
TRBJ1-3 - TRBV7-9 - CASSALGGSGNTIYF TGTGCCAGCAGCGCTTTAGGGGGCTCTGGAAACACCATATATTTT
TRBJ1-6 - TRBV6-5 - CASSRTERNSPLHF TGTGCCAGCAGTAGGACAGAAAGAAATTCACCCCTCCACTTT
TRBJ2-2 - TRBV5-6 - CASSSNRVMYTGELFF TGTGCCAGCAGCTCCAACAGGGTTATGTACACCGGGGAGCTGTTTTTT
TRBJ2-3 - TRBV2 TRBD2 CASTWTSGTDTQYF TGTGCCAGCACTTGGACTAGCGGCACAGATACGCAGTATTTT
TRBJ1-1 - TRBV2 - CASKQDNTEAFF TGTGCCAGCAAACAGGACAACACTGAAGCTTTCTTT
TRBJ2-3 - TRBV7-3 - CASSLAADGNTDTQYF TGTGCCAGCAGCTTGGCTGCGGACGGGAACACAGATACGCAGTATTTT
TRBJ1-4 - TRBV20-1 - CSASNRQTPNEKLFF TGCAGTGCTAGTAATAGACAGACGCCAAATGAAAAACTGTTTTTT
TRBJ2-2 few TRBV12-3/TRBV12-4 - CAPPSVPGELFF TGTGCCCCCCCCAGTGTGCCCGGGGAGCTGTTTTTT
TRBJ1-1 - TRBV7-9 - CASSATGTTEAFF TGTGCCAGCAGCGCTACAGGGACCACTGAAGCTTTCTTT
TRBJ2-3 - TRBV5-6 - CASSLDTGSADTQYF TGTGCCAGCAGCTTGGATACAGGGAGCGCAGATACGCAGTATTTT
TRBJ1-4 - TRBV2 TRBD1 CASSEGTGRHEKLFF TGTGCCAGCAGCGAGGGGACAGGTCGGCACGAAAAACTGTTTTTT
TRBJ1-1 - TRBV28 - CASSLLGSPRTEAFF TGTGCCAGCAGTTTACTTGGCAGTCCGCGGACTGAAGCTTTCTTT